This TCR beta chain comes out of a study of T cell responses to AZD1222 COVID-19 vaccine (dated by TCRdb to the early 2020s). In terms of the full investigation: A total of 230 to 250 trial participants underwent TCR sequencing, of whom approximately 210 received two doses of AZD1222 and some 26 received two doses of the MenACWY control vaccine. Trial participants were enrolled by age into 18-55, 56-69 and 70-plus year subgroups, with approximately 160, 26 and 62 TCR-sequenced participants respectively. What the study reported, not specific to this receptor: Vaccine-associated CD4 TCRs spanned the whole spike protein, with dominant responses in regions 160-218 and 743-854. In the small 56-69-year group, the increase in depth fell short of significance, most likely because of low power. Because no samples from the day 14 peak response were available, repertoires could be characterized only after the peak T cell response. Nearly half of unique spike-specific TCRs reportedly recognized epitopes outside regions mutated in the B.1.351 and B.1.1.7 variants. Spike-specific TCR breadth and depth rose significantly after two AZD1222 doses compared with day 0 and with MenACWY recipients. Participants were mostly white British, with more females than males. The authors suggested clonal diversity may have been underestimated. Conclusions about previously exposed vaccinees are limited because only five to seven AZD1222 recipients were SARS-CoV-2 seropositive at baseline.

A remark on this clone: The specificity of this receptor is unknown. No much larger clone exists at a distance of one base, and base qualities are not known.

The junction shows trimming of 0 bases on V and 6 bases on J, plus 11 bases between the germline ends. CDR1 and CDR2 were assigned from the germline V gene as MRHNA and SNTAGT. The CDR3 holds 15 amino acids from the cysteine to the phenylalanine. CDR3 DNA only is kept here, 45 bases in frame from base 1. The CDR3 regions of human TCRbeta chains were subjected to immunosequencing. Regarding the original processing steps: Repertoire TCRs were matched against a reference library of SARS-CoV-2-specific TCRs generated with the MIRA antigen-specificity platform. Breadth was defined as the fraction of unique TCRs that were SARS-CoV-2-associated. Depth was defined as the fraction of total T cells that were SARS-CoV-2-associated. Using the MIRA data, each spike-specific TCR was mapped to the spike region that the TCR reacts to and placed in a CD4 or CD8 class. Log10-transformed breadth and depth values were compared by one-way ANOVA with Sidak's multiple comparisons tests. Here the immuneACCESS table is served through TCRdb, limited to in-frame sequences with V and J called. Missing clones are a known gap in these copies; in checked studies unresolved V genes cover under half, and the rest lacks a known reason. V and J calls plus clone size are reproduced from that table; the DNA served to infer D and trimming. This sample gives 20,000 to 30,000 clones in total; 88% of them show up just once. The top ten constitute approximately 2.6% of the sample.

Explained via the paper, the time point label denotes: about 28 days (+/-7) after the second vaccine dose. Because spike-specific TCR depth and breadth did not differ between the two schedules, AZD1222 recipients who got a second dose at roughly 4 weeks were pooled with those who got a second dose at roughly 12 weeks. Vaccinee samples came from UK trials COV001 and COV002, including a single-blind randomized controlled phase 2/3 trial of AZD1222 (ChAdOx1 nCoV-19) in healthy adults. For TCRbeta chain sequencing, PBMC samples were collected from trial participants at day 0 and at day 28 after the second dose.

The sample was peripheral blood, taken 28 days after the second AZD1222 dose. Recombination joined TRBV6-4 with TRBJ2-2; a weak D assignment points to TRBD2 (5 bases agree). The sequence was obtained from an adult who received the AZD1222 COVID-19 vaccine. The CDR3 in this case is CASSDSSDSAGELFF. Read as DNA, the sequence is TGTGCCAGCAGTGACTCCTCGGACTCCGCCGGGGAGCTGTTTTTT.